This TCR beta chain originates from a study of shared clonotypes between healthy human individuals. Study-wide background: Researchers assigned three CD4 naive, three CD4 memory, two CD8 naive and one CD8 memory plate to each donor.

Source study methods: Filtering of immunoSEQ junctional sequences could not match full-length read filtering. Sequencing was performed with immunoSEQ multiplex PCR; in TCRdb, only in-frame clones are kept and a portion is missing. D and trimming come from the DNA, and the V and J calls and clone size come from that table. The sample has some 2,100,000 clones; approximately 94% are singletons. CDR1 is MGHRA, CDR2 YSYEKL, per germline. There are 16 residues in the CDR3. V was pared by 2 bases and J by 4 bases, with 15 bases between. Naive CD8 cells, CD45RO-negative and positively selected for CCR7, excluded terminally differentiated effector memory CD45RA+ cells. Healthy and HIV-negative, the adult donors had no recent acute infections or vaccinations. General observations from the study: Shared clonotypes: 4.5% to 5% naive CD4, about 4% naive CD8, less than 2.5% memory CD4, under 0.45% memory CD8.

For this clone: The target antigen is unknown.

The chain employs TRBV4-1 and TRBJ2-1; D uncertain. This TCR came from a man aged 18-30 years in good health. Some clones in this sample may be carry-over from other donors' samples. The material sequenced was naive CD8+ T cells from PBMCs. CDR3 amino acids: CASSQSTQLGYNEQFF. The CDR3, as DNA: TGCGCCAGCAGCCAATCTACGCAACTGGGGTACAATGAGCAGTTCTTC.